One and the same sample provided the 13 T cell receptor beta chains below, sequenced in a study of vaccination and CD4 T cells after COVID-19. Treatment in this sample: approximately 9-day PBMC culture with coronavirus spike peptide pools or control peptides (ViraFEST assay). Samples of CD4+ T cells were obtained from the unexposed donor before the COVID-19 pandemic (2011-2018). These receptors are not linked to any known antigen. Cultured CD4+ T-cell DNA underwent Oncomine TCR Beta short-read sequencing. The genomic DNA was obtained from cultured CD4+ T cells by extraction with the QIAamp micro DNA kit. MiXCR was run by TCRdb on the PCR reads, yielding one entry per CDR3 protein. The table shows nearly 9,500 distinct CDR3 sequences, with approximately 34% occurring only once. The sample consisted of CD4+ T cells from blood, cultured in vitro. All receptors derive from a human donor in good health.

This clonotype was seen a few times. The rearrangement joins TRBV6-1 to TRBJ2-7; D may match TRBD1 or TRBD2 (5 bases each). The V gene lost 8 bases and the J gene lost 6 bases, with 26 bases spanning the gap. The CDR3 spans 16 residues. The germline V gene encodes CDR1 MNHNS and CDR2 SASEGT. CDR3 in DNA: TGTGCCAGCCGCGAAGAGGCTGGGGGAGTTGAAGGCGAGCAGTACTTC. Translating gives CASREEAGGVEGEQYF.

This chain connects TRBV6-5 to TRBJ1-1, with a tentative D call TRBD1 (5 bases). Germline V gene data show CDR1 as MNHEY and CDR2 as SVGAGI. The CDR3 sequence is 13 residues long. Trimming took off 0 bases at V and 7 bases at J, with 9 bases between the two ends. The DNA for the CDR3 is TGTGCCAGCAGTTACTCGAAGGACAATGAAGCTTTCTTT. Translated, it gives CASSYSKDNEAFF.

This chain joins TRBV20-1 and TRBJ2-5, with 9 bases aligning to TRBD2. CDR1 is DFQATT and CDR2 is SNEGSKA in the germline V gene (reference sequence). This CDR3 has 13 residues. V shed 7 bases, J shed 4 bases, and the junction held 7 bases outside the gene matches. The CDR3 reads CSVRGREGETQYF. The DNA of the CDR3 is TGCAGTGTTCGCGGGAGGGAAGGAGAGACCCAGTACTTC.

The chain is built from TRBV6-1 and TRBJ2-5; D perhaps matches TRBD1 (6 bases). The CDR3 covers 13 residues. In germline, CDR1 is MNHNS, CDR2 SASEGT. V dropped 6 bases and J dropped 5 bases, with 13 bases sitting between them. The CDR3 sequence is CASSNRVSETQYF. DNA for the CDR3: TGTGCCAGCAGCAACAGGGTGTCGGAGACCCAGTACTTC.

This chain connects TRBV2 to TRBJ1-2; 7 bases are a match to TRBD1. Per germline, CDR1 SNHLY and CDR2 FYNNEI. The CDR3 loop spans 14 amino acids. The V and J ends lost 3 bases and 4 bases, in that order; junction bases with no gene match: 5. The CDR3 protein is CASSDPTGIYGYTF. CDR3 sequence (DNA): TGTGCCAGCAGTGACCCGACAGGGATCTATGGCTACACCTTC.

This clonotype was counted between two and nine times. This sequence joins TRBV2 and TRBJ1-1; maybe TRBD1 (5 bases). Germline V gene lookup returns CDR1 SNHLY and CDR2 FYNNEI. The CDR3 extends over 14 amino acids. The V and J ends lost 2 bases and 7 bases respectively, with 14 bases between them. The CDR3, as DNA: TGTGCCAGCAGTGAATCGGATAGACAGAGTGAAGCTTTCTTT. Translating gives CASSESDRQSEAFF. Full variable domain (outside the CDR3, taken from reference TRBV2 and TRBJ1-1): EPEVTQTPSHQVTQMGQEVILRCVPISNHLYFYWYRQILGQKVEFLVSFYNNEISEKSEIFDDQFSVERPDGSNFTLKIRSTKLEDSAMYFCASSESDRQSEAFFGQGTRLTVV.

The genes are TRBV28 and TRBJ2-3; D possibly matches TRBD1 or TRBD2 (6 bases each). Germline loops: CDR1 MDHEN, CDR2 SYDVKM. V lost 7 bases, J lost 4 bases, and 27 bases lay in between. CDR3 size: 18 residues. The DNA for the CDR3 is TGTGCCAGCACCCTGGGGGGCGCAACTGAACTCGGAGCAGATACGCAGTATTTT. As protein: CASTLGGATELGADTQYF.

This clonotype was seen a few times. The rearrangement uses TRBV7-2 and TRBJ2-3; the D gene is possibly TRBD2 (6 bases). CDR1 and CDR2 from the germline V gene are SGHTA and FQGNSA. Between the trimmed V and J ends, which lost 3 bases and 1 base, there was a span of 23 bases. The CDR3 is 19 residues long. The CDR3 is CASSFGGNLGPRGTDTQYF. The CDR3, as DNA: TGTGCCAGCAGCTTCGGGGGTAACTTGGGGCCGAGGGGCACAGATACGCAGTATTTT.

The chain employs TRBV7-3 and TRBJ2-3; D remains unclear. Germline values: CDR1 SGHTA, CDR2 FQGTGA. Trimming took 5 bases from V and 3 from J, leaving 12 bases between them. The CDR3 is made up of 14 amino acids. The CDR3 reads CASSPGWGTDTQYF. Here the CDR3 DNA reads TGTGCCAGCAGCCCCGGATGGGGTACAGATACGCAGTATTTT.

The chain couples TRBV9 to TRBJ2-7; the match to TRBD2 covers 10 bases. Germline lookup yields CDR1 SGDLS and CDR2 YYNGEE. The CDR3 covers 15 residues. V lost 0 bases to trimming and J lost 9 bases; unmatched junction nucleotides: 9. CDR3 sequence: CASSVGTSGVPGQYF. The CDR3 region has the DNA TGTGCCAGCAGCGTAGGGACTAGCGGAGTACCCGGGCAGTACTTC.

Comments on this clonotype: An end of the junction differs from the germline gene, which may be a read error. V is TRBV6-4 and J is TRBJ2-1; tentatively, D is TRBD1 (5 bases). Germline CDR1 and CDR2: MRHNA and SNTAGT. This CDR3 has 15 residues. CDR3 residues: CASSDSQGNYNEQFF. The CDR3 coding sequence is TGTGCCAGCAGCGACTCCCAGGGAAACTACAATGAGCAGTTCTTC.

By sample fraction, this clonotype is medium-sized (0.01 to 0.1%). V usage is TRBV15 and J usage is TRBJ1-5; tentatively, D is TRBD1 (5 bases). Trimming shortened V by 5 bases and J by 1 base, and 21 bases separated the two germline ends. The germline gives CDR1 LNHNV, CDR2 YYDKDF (reference sequence). CDR3 length: 18 residues. For the CDR3, the DNA is TGTGCCACCAGCGGCAACCCGCAGGGATTTCGAAGCAATCAGCCCCAGCATTTT. This translates into CATSGNPQGFRSNQPQHF.

The chain joins TRBV7-8 to TRBJ2-2; TRBD2 agrees at 8 bases. Trimming removed 5 bases from V and 2 bases from J; junction bases left unmatched: 4. The CDR3 length is 15 residues. The germline CDR1 and CDR2 sequences are SGHVS and FQNEAQ. The CDR3 reads CASSLSGANTGELFF. In DNA, the CDR3 is TGTGCCAGCAGCCTTAGCGGGGCAAACACCGGGGAGCTGTTTTTT.